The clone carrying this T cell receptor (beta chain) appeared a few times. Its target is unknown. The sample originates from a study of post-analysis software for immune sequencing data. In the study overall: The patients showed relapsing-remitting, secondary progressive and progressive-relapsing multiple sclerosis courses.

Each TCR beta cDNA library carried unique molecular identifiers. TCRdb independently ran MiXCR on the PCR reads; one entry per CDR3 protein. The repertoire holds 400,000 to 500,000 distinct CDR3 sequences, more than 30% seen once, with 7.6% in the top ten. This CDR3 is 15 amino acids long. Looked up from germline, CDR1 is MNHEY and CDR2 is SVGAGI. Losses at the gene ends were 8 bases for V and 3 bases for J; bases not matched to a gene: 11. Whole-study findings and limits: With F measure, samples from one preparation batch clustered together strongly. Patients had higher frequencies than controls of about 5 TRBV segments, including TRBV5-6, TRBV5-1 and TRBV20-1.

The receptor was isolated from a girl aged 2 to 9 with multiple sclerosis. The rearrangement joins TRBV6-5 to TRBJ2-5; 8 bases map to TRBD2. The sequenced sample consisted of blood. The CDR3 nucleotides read TGTGCCAGCCAAAGGGTATTAGCGGGAAAAGAGACCCAGTACTTC. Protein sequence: CASQRVLAGKETQYF.